This TCR beta chain was retrieved from a study of coeliac disease (dated by TCRdb to the early 2020s). Regarding the complete study: Coeliac patients were categorised as having newly diagnosed active disease, refractory coeliac disease type I, or disease controlled by a gluten-free diet. TRB sequencing worked for samples from just over 26 subjects, and these included 24 paired bulk unsorted intraepithelial and lamina propria cell samples. High-resolution HLA typing was unavailable, so biased TRBV7-2 usage was queried as a proof of principle. The study applied next-generation sequencing of rearranged TRB and TRG CDR3 regions to small intestinal lymphocyte fractions from coeliac and non-coeliac patients. A total of 30 patients took part in the full study: about 22 had serologically confirmed coeliac disease and 8 were controls with non-small intestinal disorders. The aim was to characterise TR repertoires of small intestinal T cells in active, refractory type I and gluten-free-diet-treated coeliac disease.

The library was produced with the immunoSEQ multiplex PCR assay. The TR loci were subjected to amplification by multiplexed PCR, for which V gene segments served as targets of the forward primers and J gene segments as targets of the reverse primers. The Illumina HiSeq System was used to sequence the amplified CDR3 regions. Processing in the source paper ran as follows. To strip out PCR and sequencing errors and collapse the data into unique sequences, a nearest-neighbour algorithm merged closely related reads. Repertoires were summarised by clonality and by T cell density, defined as TR molecules per amount of genomic DNA input. CDR3 amino acid sequences present in at least 80% of unsorted samples were defined as public TRs and were then tested for differential abundance between coeliac and control samples. Disease-group differences in clonality and density were tested with Kruskal-Wallis tests followed by Dunn post-tests. TCRdb took this table from immuneACCESS and kept in-frame rearrangements with V and J called. Such tables lack part of the clones; where checked against another copy, unresolved V genes explain under half of the gap, and the rest is unexplained. The V and J calls and clone size are taken from that table; D and trimming were inferred from the DNA. The sample table lists about 4,500 clones, roughly 58% of them with a count of one. Approximately 7.5% of the sample is in the top ten clones.

Cells were frozen in liquid nitrogen in DMSO/FBS as aliquots of roughly 500,000 cells, with a single aliquot from each fraction going to sequencing. Endoscopy and small intestinal biopsy were performed in all 30 or so patients in the study. To release intraepithelial cells, biopsies were stirred at 37 degrees Celsius for one hour in RPMI containing EGTA, MgCl2 and 1% FBS. Genomic DNA was extracted from frozen unsorted cell fractions using the Qiagen DNeasy blood extraction kit. The germline V gene supplies CDR1 SGHTA and CDR2 FQGNSA. The CDR3 runs 17 amino acids, cysteine and phenylalanine included. The only DNA kept is the CDR3, 51 bases in frame from the first base. V lost 2 bases and J lost 4 bases, and the count of bases not matched to a germline gene is 8. What the study reported, not specific to this receptor: The authors judged the approach to be unsuitable for unbiased detection of gliadin-specific T cells, because gliadin-specific T cells are scarce and rarely shared between patients. TRB repertoires were mostly private, with most amino acid sequences found in only one sample, and V-gene usage showed no significant difference between disease groups. TRB and TRG repertoires of active coeliac intraepithelial and lamina propria samples showed lower clonality than controls, suggesting recruitment of diverse T cells. Separating intraepithelial cells from lamina propria cells did not give high-purity fractions, so cross-contamination between the two compartments may have occurred.

A word on this clone: Its target antigen remains unknown. Base qualities were left out, and no much larger clone turns up one base away.

The sample comprised intraepithelial lymphocytes from the gut. This specimen's cell subset or site label, per the study, means: intraepithelial cell (IEC) fraction of small intestinal biopsy. The TCR sequence derives from a woman aged 18-35 years with active celiac disease. The rearrangement joined TRBV7-2 to TRBJ2-5, with TRBD2 identical over 12 junction bases. CDR3 region: CASSLLAGGPGSETQYF. The DNA reads TGTGCCAGCAGCTTACTAGCGGGAGGGCCGGGGTCAGAGACCCAGTACTTC.